A single sample gave rise to the 25 T cell receptor beta chains below, sequenced in a study of T cells in localized non-small cell lung cancer. Profiling relied on immunoSEQ multiplex PCR, and the TCRdb table lists in-frame clones only, not all of them. The table includes roughly 33,000 clones, roughly 90% detected once. Here the sequenced sample was peripheral blood, taken before any cancer treatment. These receptors were obtained from a man between 40 and 70 years old with stage I lung adenocarcinoma.

The genes are TRBV7-6 and TRBJ2-2, with TRBD1 identical over 7 bases. The germline V gene encodes CDR1 SGHVS and CDR2 FNYEAQ. This CDR3 comprises 17 residues. With V trimmed by 4 bases and J by 2 bases, 10 bases remained unmatched. Here the CDR3 DNA reads TGTGCCAGCAGCTACTCCCAGGGACAGACCAACACCGGGGAGCTGTTTTTT. It is translated as CASSYSQGQTNTGELFF.

The chain recombines TRBV5-4 with TRBJ1-2; the D is unclear. The CDR3 consists of 14 residues. V shed 3 bases and J shed 0 bases, with 9 bases lying between them. Germline V gene sequence: CDR1 SGHNT, CDR2 YYREEE (reference sequence). CDR3: CASSSDGTNYGYTF. The CDR3 DNA is TGTGCCAGCAGCTCCGACGGCACTAACTATGGCTACACCTTC.

In DNA form, the CDR3 reads TGTGCCTGGTCCGGGACAGGAGCCAATGAGCAGTTCTTC. The encoded protein is CAWSGTGANEQFF. V is TRBV30 and J is TRBJ2-1, with 8 bases aligning to TRBD1. The J segment lost 6 bases and the V segment lost 5 bases, leaving 6 bases of the junction unmatched. The CDR3 contains 13 residues. Germline CDR1 reads GTSNPN; CDR2 reads SVGIG (reference sequence). Variable domain in full (rest from reference TRBV30 and TRBJ2-1): SQTIHQWPATLVQPVGSPLSLECTVEGTSNPNLYWYRQAAGRGLQLLFYSVGIGQISSEVPQNLSASRPQDRQFILSSKKLLLSDSGFYLCAWSGTGANEQFFGPGTRLTVL.

The chain links TRBV27 to TRBJ1-2; 8 bases are shared with TRBD1. Per germline, CDR1 MNHEY and CDR2 SMNVEV (reference sequence). V shed 6 bases and J 7 bases; nucleotides not matched to a gene: 7. CDR3 length: 13 amino acids. This CDR3 reads CASRSGGAVGYTF. CDR3 in DNA: TGTGCCAGCAGGTCAGGGGGCGCGGTTGGCTACACCTTC.

The J gene is TRBJ1-4, the V gene TRBV21-1; the table's TRBD1 call for D was not verified on the DNA. TRBV21-1 is a known pseudogene. The CDR3 has 16 amino acids. The CDR3 sequence is CASSEEGQGVHEKLFF. The CDR3 DNA follows: TGTGCCAGCAGCGAAGAAGGACAGGGAGTGCATGAAAAACTGTTTTTT.

The gene calls are TRBV19 and TRBJ1-2, with 11 bases fitting TRBD1. The CDR3 length is 16 residues. Germline V gene lookup returns CDR1 LNHDA and CDR2 SQIVND (reference sequence). V shed 7 bases, J shed 3 bases, and the junction held 10 bases outside the gene matches. CDR3 coding DNA: TGTGCCAGTACCAAGGGACGGACAGGGGGCGACTATGGCTACACCTTC. Translating gives CASTKGRTGGDYGYTF.

The chain employs TRBV6-5 and TRBJ1-6, with D maybe TRBD1 (5 bases). The CDR3 has 14 residues. Germline loops: CDR1 MNHEY, CDR2 SVGAGI. Trimming took off 5 bases at V and 4 bases at J, with 9 bases between the two ends. The CDR3 sequence: CASSQRQYNSPLHF. CDR3 DNA sequence: TGTGCCAGCAGTCAACGACAGTATAATTCACCCCTCCACTTT.

The rearrangement uses TRBV7-6 and TRBJ1-1; weak D call: TRBD1 (6 bases). This CDR3 spans 15 amino acids. The germline V gene encodes CDR1 SGHVS and CDR2 FNYEAQ. Deletions cut 2 bases from V and 4 bases from J, with 14 bases between. Here the CDR3 reads CASSLNPQGITEAFF. The CDR3, as DNA: TGTGCCAGCAGCTTAAATCCCCAGGGGATCACTGAAGCTTTCTTT.

V is TRBV5-4 and J is TRBJ1-2; D is unclear. V was shortened by 0 bases and J by 4 bases, with 7 bases between the two germline ends. The CDR3 covers 13 residues. Germline CDR1 reads SGHNT; CDR2 reads YYREEE (reference sequence). The CDR3 DNA reads TGTGCCAGCAGCTTGGGGCACACCTATGGCTACACCTTC. Translating gives CASSLGHTYGYTF. Full variable domain (rest looked up from reference TRBV5-4 and TRBJ1-2): ETGVTQSPTHLIKTRGQQVTLRCSSQSGHNTVSWYQQALGQGPQFIFQYYREEENGRGNFPPRFSGLQFPNYSSELNVNALELDDSALYLCASSLGHTYGYTFGSGTRLTVV.

The V gene is TRBV2, the J gene TRBJ1-2, with unresolved D. With 1 base removed from V and 5 bases from J, the gap between germline ends came to 11 bases. Germline lookup yields CDR1 SNHLY and CDR2 FYNNEI. The CDR3 spans 14 residues. The CDR3 DNA follows: TGTGCCAGCAGTGAAGGGCGGGGAGGGTATGGCTACACCTTC. Its protein is CASSEGRGGYGYTF.

This chain's CDR3 is CASSPGTGAYEQYF. DNA for the CDR3: TGTGCCAGCAGCCCCGGGACAGGAGCCTACGAGCAGTACTTC. The chain combines TRBV11-2 with TRBJ2-7; 8 bases are a match to TRBD1. Trimming removed 5 bases from V and 2 bases from J; junction bases left unmatched: 5. The CDR3 consists of 14 residues. The germline CDR1 and CDR2 sequences are SGHAT and FQNNGV.

The chain combines TRBV7-6 with TRBJ2-7, with D perhaps matching TRBD2 (5 bases). Trimming shortened V by 2 bases and J by 6 bases, and 8 bases separated the two germline ends. CDR1 SGHVS and CDR2 FNYEAQ come from the germline V gene. This CDR3 is built from 12 residues. The CDR3 nucleotides read TGTGCCAGCAGCTTAAGCGGTGGCGAGCAGTACTTC. This codes for CASSLSGGEQYF.

This chain uses TRBV5-1 with TRBJ2-5; D ambiguous. The V and J ends lost 0 bases and 1 base respectively, with 7 bases between them. Germline V gene data show CDR1 as SGHRS and CDR2 as YFSETQ. CDR3 length: 14 residues. CDR3 coding DNA: TGCGCCAGCAGCTTGGTGGCGGTCCAAGAGACCCAGTACTTC. Translation gives CASSLVAVQETQYF.

The chain is built from TRBV11-2 and TRBJ2-3; D not certain. Looked up from germline, CDR1 is SGHAT and CDR2 is FQNNGV. The V gene lost 6 bases and the J gene lost 4 bases, with 17 bases spanning the gap. The CDR3 runs to 15 residues. CDR3 coding DNA: TGTGCCAGCAGGGTCAGAGAAGGGTTACCAGATACGCAGTATTTT. Translation: CASRVREGLPDTQYF.

The chain recombines TRBV5-1 with TRBJ1-6; 7 bases fit TRBD1. The length of the CDR3 is 14 residues. Germline-derived CDR1 and CDR2 are SGHRS and YFSETQ. V shed 2 bases and J 8 bases; nucleotides not matched to a gene: 4. Here the CDR3 reads CASSLRQGDSPLHF. The CDR3 DNA is TGCGCCAGCAGCTTACGACAGGGTGATTCACCCCTCCACTTT. The complete variable domain, with remaining parts taken from reference TRBV5-1 and TRBJ1-6, reads KAGVTQTPRYLIKTRGQQVTLSCSPISGHRSVSWYQQTPGQGLQFLFEYFSETQRNKGNFPGRFSGRQFSNSRSEMNVSTLELGDSALYLCASSLRQGDSPLHFGNGTRLTVT.

The chain recombines TRBV5-1 with TRBJ2-3; D gene unclear. Germline assignment: CDR1 SGHRS and CDR2 YFSETQ. Trimming shortened V by 3 bases and J by 0 bases, and 11 bases separated the two germline ends. CDR3 length equals 15 residues. Here the CDR3 reads CASSSGSPSTDTQYF. Here the CDR3 DNA reads TGCGCCAGCAGCTCGGGTAGTCCTAGCACAGATACGCAGTATTTT.

The chain joins TRBV11-2 to TRBJ1-6; tentative D call: TRBD1 (5 bases). The CDR3 has 15 amino acids. Between the trimmed V and J ends, which lost 1 base and 9 bases, there was a span of 13 bases. CDR1 and CDR2 from the germline V gene are SGHAT and FQNNGV. CDR3 region: CASSLGRGLGSPLHF. CDR3 coding DNA: TGTGCCAGCAGCTTAGGAAGGGGCTTGGGTTCACCCCTCCACTTT. The full variable domain, rest sourced from reference TRBV11-2 and TRBJ1-6, is EAGVAQSPRYKIIEKRQSVAFWCNPISGHATLYWYQQILGQGPKLLIQFQNNGVVDDSQLPKDRFSAERLKGVDSTLKIQPAKLEDSAVYLCASSLGRGLGSPLHFGNGTRLTVT.

This chain connects TRBV7-8 to TRBJ1-1, with 10 bases lining up with TRBD1. The CDR3 spans 16 residues. Unmatched junction bases numbered 6, after V lost 5 bases and J lost 0 bases. CDR1 SGHVS and CDR2 FQNEAQ come from the germline V gene. CDR3 region: CASSGRDRGLNTEAFF. The CDR3 DNA sequence: TGTGCCAGCAGCGGAAGGGACAGGGGATTGAACACTGAAGCTTTCTTT.

This rearrangement joins TRBV4-1 to TRBJ1-1, with TRBD1 matching over 7 bases. Trimming removed 7 bases from V and 4 bases from J; junction bases left unmatched: 9. The CDR3 consists of 14 residues. Germline V gives CDR1 MGHRA, CDR2 YSYEKL. The CDR3 reads CASTRNRGVTEAFF. The CDR3 bases are TGCGCCAGCACCAGGAACAGGGGAGTCACTGAAGCTTTCTTT.

The J gene is TRBJ1-6, the V gene TRBV5-1, with 8 bases matching TRBD1. Germline CDR1 and CDR2: SGHRS and YFSETQ. The CDR3 is 16 amino acids. Losses at the gene ends were 1 base for V and 7 bases for J; bases not matched to a gene: 7. CDR3 amino acids: CASSLSAGTGNSPLHF. In DNA, the CDR3 is TGCGCCAGCAGCTTGTCGGCCGGGACAGGCAATTCACCCCTCCACTTT.

The chain is built from TRBV7-9 and TRBJ1-6; weak D call: TRBD1 (6 bases). Germline lookup yields CDR1 SEHNR and CDR2 FQNEAQ (reference sequence). The CDR3 spans 14 residues. V shed 5 bases and J shed 6 bases, with 11 bases lying between them. Written as DNA, the CDR3 is TGTGCCAGCAGCCCCGACAGGTTTAATTCACCCCTCCACTTT. Translating gives CASSPDRFNSPLHF. Drawing the rest from reference TRBV7-9 and TRBJ1-6, the complete variable domain is DTGVSQNPRHKITKRGQNVTFRCDPISEHNRLYWYRQTLGQGPEFLTYFQNEAQLEKSRLLSDRFSAERPKGSFSTLEIQRTEQGDSAMYLCASSPDRFNSPLHFGNGTRLTVT.

The chain couples TRBV6-1 to TRBJ1-5; no reliable D call. V lost 4 bases and J lost 5, with 9 bases in between. The germline gives CDR1 MNHNS, CDR2 SASEGT. The CDR3 is made up of 13 amino acids. In nucleotides, the CDR3 is TGTGCCAGCAGTGCCCGAAAGGATCAGCCCCAGCATTTT. Protein product: CASSARKDQPQHF.

This chain connects TRBV6-1 to TRBJ1-2; D is ambiguous. The CDR3 has 15 residues. CDR1 MNHNS and CDR2 SASEGT come from the germline V gene. V shed 1 base and J shed 3 bases, with 12 bases lying between them. CDR3: CASSEGVVGHYGYTF. The CDR3 coding sequence is TGTGCCAGCAGTGAAGGAGTGGTTGGGCACTATGGCTACACCTTC.

The chain recombines TRBV5-1 with TRBJ2-7, with a tentative D call TRBD2 (6 bases). This CDR3 is built from 16 residues. V was pared by 1 base and J by 6 bases, with 20 bases between. Germline V CDR1 and CDR2: SGHRS, YFSETQ. The CDR3 DNA sequence: TGCGCCAGCAGCTTGAGGGTGGGACTCGGGACCTCCGAGCAGTACTTC. This sequence encodes CASSLRVGLGTSEQYF. The entire variable domain, with the rest obtained from reference TRBV5-1 and TRBJ2-7, is as follows: KAGVTQTPRYLIKTRGQQVTLSCSPISGHRSVSWYQQTPGQGLQFLFEYFSETQRNKGNFPGRFSGRQFSNSRSEMNVSTLELGDSALYLCASSLRVGLGTSEQYFGPGTRLTVT.

The chain employs TRBV12-2 and TRBJ2-1; whether TRBD2, the table's D call, matches the DNA was not checked. TRBV12-2 is annotated as a pseudogene. The CDR3 runs to 16 residues. This CDR3 is CASRPSIAGRPNEQFF. The CDR3 DNA sequence: TGTGCAAGTCGCCCGAGCATAGCGGGGAGACCCAATGAGCAGTTCTTC.